A selection of T cell receptor beta chains follows, all from one sample in a study of T cell responses to AZD1222 COVID-19 vaccine. The repertoire was sequenced with immunoSEQ multiplex PCR; TCRdb's copy has only in-frame clones and lacks some. This table holds approximately 120,000 clones, about 87% found once. The starting material was peripheral blood, obtained 28 days after the second AZD1222 dose. These receptors came from an adult who received the AZD1222 COVID-19 vaccine. Each CDR3 is given with its conserved first and last residue. Each record gives: clone size, V gene, D gene, J gene, CDR3 protein, CDR3 DNA. D genes are given only for firm matches. The size field is filled for only some rows; it gives once, few, many or a size class.

abundance: NA
v_gene: TRBV30
d_gene: NA
j_gene: TRBJ2-2
CDR3aa: CAWSPSWTVSGELFF
CDR3nt: TGTGCCTGGAGTCCCTCCTGGACTGTGTCCGGGGAGCTGTTTTTT

abundance: NA
v_gene: TRBV4-2
d_gene: TRBD2
j_gene: TRBJ2-7
CDR3aa: CASSRASGGVGSDEQYF
CDR3nt: TGTGCCAGCAGTCGGGCTAGCGGGGGGGTTGGGTCCGACGAGCAGTACTTC

abundance: once
v_gene: TRBV28
d_gene: NA
j_gene: TRBJ2-5
CDR3aa: CASSLAQKTQYF
CDR3nt: TGTGCCAGCAGTTTAGCTCAGAAGACCCAGTACTTC

abundance: once
v_gene: TRBV28
d_gene: NA
j_gene: TRBJ1-2
CDR3aa: CASSQKSRTNYGYTF
CDR3nt: TGTGCCAGCAGCCAGAAATCGAGGACTAACTATGGCTACACCTTC

abundance: NA
v_gene: TRBV5-4
d_gene: TRBD1
j_gene: TRBJ1-2
CDR3aa: CASSHDRGRGYTF
CDR3nt: TGTGCCAGCAGCCATGACAGGGGGCGGGGCTACACCTTC

abundance: NA
v_gene: TRBV7-3
d_gene: TRBD2
j_gene: TRBJ2-1
CDR3aa: CASSSSGSKYNEQFF
CDR3nt: TGTGCCAGCAGCTCTAGCGGGAGTAAATACAATGAGCAGTTCTTC

abundance: NA
v_gene: TRBV5-1
d_gene: TRBD1
j_gene: TRBJ1-4
CDR3aa: CASSPGTGRATNEKLFF
CDR3nt: TGCGCCAGCAGCCCCGGGACAGGGAGGGCAACTAATGAAAAACTGTTTTTT

abundance: NA
v_gene: TRBV4-2
d_gene: NA
j_gene: TRBJ2-6
CDR3aa: CASSQTDSSGANVLTF
CDR3nt: TGTGCCAGCAGCCAAACCGACAGCTCTGGGGCCAACGTCCTGACTTTC

abundance: NA
v_gene: TRBV9
d_gene: NA
j_gene: TRBJ2-2
CDR3aa: CASSVAGRGNTGELFF
CDR3nt: TGTGCCAGCAGCGTAGCAGGGCGGGGGAACACCGGGGAGCTGTTTTTT

abundance: NA
v_gene: TRBV7-9
d_gene: NA
j_gene: TRBJ1-5
CDR3aa: CASSSTGLGNQPQHF
CDR3nt: TGTGCCAGCAGCAGTACAGGGTTGGGCAATCAGCCCCAGCATTTT

abundance: NA
v_gene: TRBV6-5
d_gene: NA
j_gene: TRBJ2-7
CDR3aa: CASSSGLYEQYF
CDR3nt: TGTGCCAGCAGTTCCGGACTTTACGAGCAGTACTTC

abundance: NA
v_gene: TRBV12-3/TRBV12-4
d_gene: NA
j_gene: TRBJ2-7
CDR3aa: CASSLGLFQQYF
CDR3nt: TGTGCCAGCAGCCTTGGACTTTTCCAGCAGTACTTC

abundance: NA
v_gene: TRBV18
d_gene: TRBD2
j_gene: TRBJ2-1
CDR3aa: CASSLGLAAYNEQFF
CDR3nt: TGTGCCAGCTCCCTGGGACTAGCGGCATACAATGAGCAGTTCTTC

abundance: few
v_gene: TRBV7-9
d_gene: NA
j_gene: TRBJ1-2
CDR3aa: CASSHRDKGNYGYTF
CDR3nt: TGTGCCAGCAGTCACAGAGACAAGGGAAACTATGGCTACACCTTC

abundance: few
v_gene: TRBV5-1
d_gene: TRBD1
j_gene: TRBJ2-7
CDR3aa: CASSRRTGELGEQYF
CDR3nt: TGCGCCAGCAGCCGAAGGACAGGGGAACTGGGGGAGCAGTACTTC

abundance: NA
v_gene: TRBV6-5
d_gene: NA
j_gene: TRBJ1-1
CDR3aa: CASSRERWRGAFF
CDR3nt: TGTGCCAGCAGTCGGGAGCGATGGAGGGGAGCTTTCTTT

abundance: once
v_gene: TRBV4-1
d_gene: TRBD1
j_gene: TRBJ2-5
CDR3aa: CASSQEGQGAQETQYF
CDR3nt: TGCGCCAGCAGCCAAGAGGGGCAGGGGGCGCAAGAGACCCAGTACTTC